The present TCR beta chain was sequenced within a study of T-cell reconstitution after alpha-beta-depleted transplantation in children. Unique molecular identifiers were used to barcode this TCRbeta library. TCRdb itself ran the PCR reads through MiXCR, one entry per CDR3 protein. This repertoire shows about 510,000 distinct CDR3 sequences, around 10% found once; its top ten account for around 15%. Concerning this clonotype itself: Its antigen is unknown.

Study-wide results and caveats: Newly produced T cells mostly provided counts and TCRbeta diversity after one year, as hyperexpanded clones declined. Reportedly, roughly two months post-transplant, alpha-beta T cells arose from several hundred expanded graft clones.

Specimen: PBMCs, mostly from graft donor cells, collected 180 days after TCRalphabeta/CD19-depleted stem cell transplant. The receptor's source is a female patient aged 2-9 years who had a stem cell transplant for aplastic anemia, so the T cells may come from the graft donor.

CDR3 sequence: CSAPTGPESAKNIQYF. The DNA for the CDR3 is TGCAGTGCCCCCACGGGACCGGAGAGTGCCAAAAACATTCAGTACTTC. The rearrangement joins TRBV20-1 to TRBJ2-4, with D possibly being TRBD1 or TRBD2 (5 bases each). The CDR3 spans 16 residues. The germline V gene has CDR1 DFQATT and CDR2 SNEGSKA (reference sequence). Trimming removed 6 bases at V and 1 base at J, with 19 bases between.